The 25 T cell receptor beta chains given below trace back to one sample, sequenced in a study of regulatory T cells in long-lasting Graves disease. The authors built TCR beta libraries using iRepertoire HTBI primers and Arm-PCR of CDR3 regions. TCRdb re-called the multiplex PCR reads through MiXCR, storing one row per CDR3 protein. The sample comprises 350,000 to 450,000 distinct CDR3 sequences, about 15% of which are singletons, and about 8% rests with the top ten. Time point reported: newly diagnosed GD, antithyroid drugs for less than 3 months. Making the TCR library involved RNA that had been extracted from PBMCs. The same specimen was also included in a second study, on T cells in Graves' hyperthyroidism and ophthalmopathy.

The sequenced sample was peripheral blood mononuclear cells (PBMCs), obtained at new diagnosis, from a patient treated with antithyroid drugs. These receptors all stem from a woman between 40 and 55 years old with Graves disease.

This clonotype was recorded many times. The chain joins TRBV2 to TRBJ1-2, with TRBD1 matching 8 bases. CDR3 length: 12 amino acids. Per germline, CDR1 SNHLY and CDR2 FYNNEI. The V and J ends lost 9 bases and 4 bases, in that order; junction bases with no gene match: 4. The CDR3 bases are TGTGCCAGTGGACAGGGTCCCTATGGCTACACCTTC. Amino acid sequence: CASGQGPYGYTF.

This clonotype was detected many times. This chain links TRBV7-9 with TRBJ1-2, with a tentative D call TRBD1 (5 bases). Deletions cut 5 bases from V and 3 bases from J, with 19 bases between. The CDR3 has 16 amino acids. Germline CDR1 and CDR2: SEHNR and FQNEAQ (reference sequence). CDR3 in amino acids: CASSPGGVPRDYGYTF. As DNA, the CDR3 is TGTGCCAGCAGCCCTGGGGGGGTCCCGAGGGACTATGGCTACACCTTC. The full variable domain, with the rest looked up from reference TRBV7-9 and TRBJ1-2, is DTGVSQNPRHKITKRGQNVTFRCDPISEHNRLYWYRQTLGQGPEFLTYFQNEAQLEKSRLLSDRFSAERPKGSFSTLEIQRTEQGDSAMYLCASSPGGVPRDYGYTFGSGTRLTVV.

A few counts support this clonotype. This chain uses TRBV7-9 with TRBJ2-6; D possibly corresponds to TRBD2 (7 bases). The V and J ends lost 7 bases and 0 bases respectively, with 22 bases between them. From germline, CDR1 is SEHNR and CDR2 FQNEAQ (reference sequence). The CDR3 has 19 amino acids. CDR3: CASTFTGGQPNSGANVLTF. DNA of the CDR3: TGTGCCAGCACCTTCACGGGAGGACAGCCAAACTCTGGGGCCAACGTCCTGACTTTC. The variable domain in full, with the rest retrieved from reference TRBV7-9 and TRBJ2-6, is DTGVSQNPRHKITKRGQNVTFRCDPISEHNRLYWYRQTLGQGPEFLTYFQNEAQLEKSRLLSDRFSAERPKGSFSTLEIQRTEQGDSAMYLCASTFTGGQPNSGANVLTFGAGSRLTVL.

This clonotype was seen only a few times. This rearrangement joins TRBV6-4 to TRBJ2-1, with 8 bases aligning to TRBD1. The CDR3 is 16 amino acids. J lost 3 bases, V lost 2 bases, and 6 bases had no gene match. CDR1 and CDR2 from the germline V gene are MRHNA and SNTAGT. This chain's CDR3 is CASSDVGTGYYNEQFF. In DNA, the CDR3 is TGTGCCAGCAGTGACGTGGGGACAGGCTACTACAATGAGCAGTTCTTC.

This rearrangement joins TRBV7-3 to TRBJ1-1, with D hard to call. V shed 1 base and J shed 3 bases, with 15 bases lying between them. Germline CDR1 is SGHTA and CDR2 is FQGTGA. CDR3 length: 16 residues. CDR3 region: CASSLMRRERDTEAFF. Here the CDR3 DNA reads TGTGCCAGCAGCTTAATGAGGAGGGAAAGAGACACTGAAGCTTTCTTT.

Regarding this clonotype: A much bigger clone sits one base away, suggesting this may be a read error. The CDR3 reads CASSPDGMAYNEQFF. DNA for the CDR3: TGTGCCAGCAGTCCGGACGGGATGGCATACAATGAGCAGTTCTTC. The genes are TRBV2 and TRBJ2-1, with D possibly matching TRBD2 (5 bases). Germline CDR1 SNHLY, CDR2 FYNNEI. The V end was cut by 5 bases, the J end by 4 bases, with 15 bases between. The CDR3 is 15 amino acids.

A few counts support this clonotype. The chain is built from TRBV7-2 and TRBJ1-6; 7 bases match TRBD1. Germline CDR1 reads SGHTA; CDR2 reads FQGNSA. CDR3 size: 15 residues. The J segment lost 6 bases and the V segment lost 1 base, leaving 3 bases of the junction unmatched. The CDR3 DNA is TGTGCCAGCAGCTTAGTAAGGGACAGTAATTCACCCCTCCACTTT. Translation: CASSLVRDSNSPLHF.

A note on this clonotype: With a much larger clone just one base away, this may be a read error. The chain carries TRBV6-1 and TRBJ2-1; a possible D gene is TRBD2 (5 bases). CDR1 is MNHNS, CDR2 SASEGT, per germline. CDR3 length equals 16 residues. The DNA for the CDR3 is TGTGCCAGCAGTGAAAGAAGGAGGAGCTCCTACGATGAGCAGTTCTTC. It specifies CASSERRRSSYDEQFF.

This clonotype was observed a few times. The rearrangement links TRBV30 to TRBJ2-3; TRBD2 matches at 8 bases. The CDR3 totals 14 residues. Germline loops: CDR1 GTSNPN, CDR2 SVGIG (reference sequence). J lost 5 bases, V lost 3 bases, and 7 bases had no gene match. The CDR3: CAWRRLASVDTQYF. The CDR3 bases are TGTGCCTGGAGACGACTAGCGTCAGTAGATACGCAGTATTTT.

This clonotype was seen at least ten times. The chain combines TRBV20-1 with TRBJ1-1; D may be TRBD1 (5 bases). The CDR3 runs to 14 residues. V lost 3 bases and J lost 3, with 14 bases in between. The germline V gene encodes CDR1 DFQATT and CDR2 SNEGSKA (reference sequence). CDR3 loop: CSASVGGLDTEAFF. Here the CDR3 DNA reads TGCAGTGCTAGCGTTGGGGGGTTAGACACTGAAGCTTTCTTT.

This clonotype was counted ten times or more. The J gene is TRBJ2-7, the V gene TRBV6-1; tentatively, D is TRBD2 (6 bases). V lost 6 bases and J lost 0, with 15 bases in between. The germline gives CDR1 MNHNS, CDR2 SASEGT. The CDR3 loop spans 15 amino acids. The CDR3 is CASSGGSHPSYEQYF. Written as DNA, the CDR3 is TGTGCCAGCAGCGGGGGATCCCACCCCTCCTACGAGCAGTACTTC.

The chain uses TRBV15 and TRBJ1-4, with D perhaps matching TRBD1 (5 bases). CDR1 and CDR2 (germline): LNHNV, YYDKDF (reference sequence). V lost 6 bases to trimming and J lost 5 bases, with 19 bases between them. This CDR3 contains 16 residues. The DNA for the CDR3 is TGTGCCACCAGACCAGGGAATTTGGGGATAAATGAAAAACTGTTTTTT. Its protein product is CATRPGNLGINEKLFF.

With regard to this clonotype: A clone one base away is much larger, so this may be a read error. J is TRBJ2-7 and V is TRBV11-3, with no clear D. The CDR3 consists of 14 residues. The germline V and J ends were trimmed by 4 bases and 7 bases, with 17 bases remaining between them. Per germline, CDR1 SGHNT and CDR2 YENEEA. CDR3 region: CASSSPTNYNEQYF. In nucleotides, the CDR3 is TGTGCCAGCAGCTCCCCGACAAATTACAATGAGCAGTACTTC.

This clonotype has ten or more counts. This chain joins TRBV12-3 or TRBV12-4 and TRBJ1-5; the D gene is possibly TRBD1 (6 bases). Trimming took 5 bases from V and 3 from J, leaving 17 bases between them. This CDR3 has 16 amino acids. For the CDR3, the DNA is TGTGCCAGCAGTCCACCCTCAGGGGCAATCAATCAGCCCCAGCATTTT. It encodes CASSPPSGAINQPQHF.

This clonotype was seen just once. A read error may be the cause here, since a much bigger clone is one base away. The chain's CDR3 is CASSPVPTTEAFF. The CDR3 coding sequence is TGTGCCAGCAGCCCCGTGCCGACCACTGAAGCTTTCTTT. The chain uses TRBV7-6 and TRBJ1-1, with D unresolved. The germline gives CDR1 SGHVS, CDR2 FNYEAQ. CDR3 size: 13 residues. Trimming pared 5 bases from V and 4 bases from J, leaving 11 bases between.

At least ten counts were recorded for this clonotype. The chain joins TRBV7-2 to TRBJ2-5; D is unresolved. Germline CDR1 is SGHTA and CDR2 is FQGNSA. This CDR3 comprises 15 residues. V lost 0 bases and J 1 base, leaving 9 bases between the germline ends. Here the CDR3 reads CASSLARGSQETQYF. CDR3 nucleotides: TGTGCCAGCAGCTTAGCGCGTGGAAGCCAAGAGACCCAGTACTTC.

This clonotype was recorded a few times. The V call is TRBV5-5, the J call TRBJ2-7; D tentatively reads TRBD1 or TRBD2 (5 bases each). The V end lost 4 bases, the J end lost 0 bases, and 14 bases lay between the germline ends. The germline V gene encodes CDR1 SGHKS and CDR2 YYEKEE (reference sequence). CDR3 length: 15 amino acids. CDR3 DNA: TGTGCCAGCAGCCCGGGTGCAGGGAGCTCCTACGAGCAGTACTTC. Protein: CASSPGAGSSYEQYF.

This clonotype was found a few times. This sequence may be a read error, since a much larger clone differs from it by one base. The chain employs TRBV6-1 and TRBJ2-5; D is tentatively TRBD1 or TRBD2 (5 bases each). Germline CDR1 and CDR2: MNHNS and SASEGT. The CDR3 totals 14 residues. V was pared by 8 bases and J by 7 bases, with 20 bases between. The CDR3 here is CASSVFGAGGTQYF. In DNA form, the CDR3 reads TGTGCCAGCTCCGTCTTTGGGGCTGGGGGGACCCAGTACTTC.

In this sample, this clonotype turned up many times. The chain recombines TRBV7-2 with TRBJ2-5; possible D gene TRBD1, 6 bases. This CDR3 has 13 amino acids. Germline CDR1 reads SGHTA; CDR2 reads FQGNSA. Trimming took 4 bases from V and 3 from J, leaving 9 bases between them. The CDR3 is CASSYHREETQYF. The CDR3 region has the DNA TGTGCCAGCAGCTACCACAGGGAAGAGACCCAGTACTTC.

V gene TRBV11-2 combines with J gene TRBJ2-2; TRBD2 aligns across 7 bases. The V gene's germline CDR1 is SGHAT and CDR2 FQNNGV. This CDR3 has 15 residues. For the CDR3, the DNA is TGTGTAAGCAGCGCCTTGGCGGGAGACACCGGGGAGCTGTTTTTT. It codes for CVSSALAGDTGELFF.

The CDR3 region has the DNA TGTGCCAGCAGCTGGACGGGGGGGGACAATGAGCAGTTCTTC. This translates into CASSWTGGDNEQFF. The rearrangement links TRBV5-4 to TRBJ2-1; 8 bases are shared with TRBD2. CDR3 size: 14 residues. From germline, CDR1 is SGHNT and CDR2 YYREEE (reference sequence). Germline trimming cut 3 bases from V and 5 bases from J; bases unmatched to any gene: 4.

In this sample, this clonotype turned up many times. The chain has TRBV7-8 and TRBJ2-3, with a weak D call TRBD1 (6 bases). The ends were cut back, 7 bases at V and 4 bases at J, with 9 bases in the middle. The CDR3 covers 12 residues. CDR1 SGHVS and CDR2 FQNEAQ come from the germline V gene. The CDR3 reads CASKGGSDTQYF. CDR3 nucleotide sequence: TGTGCCAGCAAAGGGGGTTCAGATACGCAGTATTTT.

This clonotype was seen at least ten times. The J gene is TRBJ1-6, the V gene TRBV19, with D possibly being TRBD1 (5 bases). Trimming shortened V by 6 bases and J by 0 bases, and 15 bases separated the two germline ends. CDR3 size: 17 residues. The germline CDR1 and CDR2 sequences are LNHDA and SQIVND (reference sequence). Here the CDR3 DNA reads TGTGCCAGTAGGGGCAGGGAGCCTAGCTCCTATAATTCACCCCTCCACTTT. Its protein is CASRGREPSSYNSPLHF.

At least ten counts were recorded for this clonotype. CDR3 sequence reads: CASRRTSGTGYEQFF. For the CDR3, the DNA is TGTGCCAGCAGGCGGACTAGCGGGACGGGGTATGAGCAGTTCTTC. The chain joins TRBV6-1 to TRBJ2-1, with 12 positions matching TRBD2. This CDR3 has 15 residues. Germline-derived CDR1 and CDR2 are MNHNS and SASEGT. The J segment lost 8 bases and the V segment lost 6 bases, leaving 8 bases of the junction unmatched.

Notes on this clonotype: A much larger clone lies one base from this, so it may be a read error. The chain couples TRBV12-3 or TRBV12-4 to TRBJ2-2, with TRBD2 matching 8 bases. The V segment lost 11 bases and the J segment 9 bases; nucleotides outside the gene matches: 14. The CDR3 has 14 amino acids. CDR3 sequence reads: CAGKKAGADRELFF. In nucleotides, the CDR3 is TGTGCCGGAAAAAAAGCGGGAGCGGACAGGGAGCTGTTTTTT.